These 18 T cell receptor beta chains share one sample of origin, sequenced in a study of blood T cell repertoires in COVID-19. Measured with immunoSEQ multiplex PCR; TCRdb has only the in-frame clones, and not every one. The table has roughly 150,000 clones, 65% to 80% seen once. The sample comprised peripheral blood. The source of these receptors is a man aged 55 to 70 with acute or convalescent COVID-19.

The V call is TRBV10-2, the J call TRBJ2-1; no firm D call. Trimming stripped 2 bases from V and 8 bases from J, with 7 bases between. CDR3 length: 12 amino acids. Germline V gene lookup returns CDR1 WSHSY and CDR2 SAAADI. The chain's CDR3 is CASSEKSHEQFF. The CDR3 DNA reads as TGCGCCAGCAGTGAGAAGAGCCATGAGCAGTTCTTC.

V gene TRBV21-1 combines with J gene TRBJ1-6; the table's D call TRBD1 went unverified against the DNA. TRBV21-1 is a documented pseudogene. The CDR3 is made up of 17 amino acids. This chain's CDR3 is CASSNRQGSIRNSPLHF. The CDR3 coding sequence is TGTGCCAGCAGCAATCGACAGGGGAGTATAAGAAATTCACCCCTCCACTTT.

The chain is built from TRBV5-1 and TRBJ2-3, with TRBD1 matching over 7 bases. Trimming cost V 0 bases and J 4 bases; bases outside gene matches: 8. This CDR3 comprises 16 residues. Germline CDR1 reads SGHRS; CDR2 reads YFSETQ. The CDR3 reads CASSLAPTGSSDTQYF. CDR3 DNA: TGCGCCAGCAGCTTGGCCCCGACAGGGTCTTCAGATACGCAGTATTTT.

This clone showed up just a few times. This chain uses TRBV9 with TRBJ2-1; D is unclear. The length of the CDR3 is 14 residues. V was pared by 3 bases and J by 0 bases, with 7 bases between. Per germline, CDR1 SGDLS and CDR2 YYNGEE. CDR3 sequence (DNA): TGTGCCAGCAGCGCCGGTAGCTCCTACAATGAGCAGTTCTTC. As protein: CASSAGSSYNEQFF. Supplemented by reference TRBV9 and TRBJ2-1, the full variable domain reads DSGVTQTPKHLITATGQRVTLRCSPRSGDLSVYWYQQSLDQGLQFLIQYYNGEERAKGNILERFSAQQFPDLHSELNLSSLELGDSALYFCASSAGSSYNEQFFGPGTRLTVL.

This chain connects TRBV27 to TRBJ2-3, with TRBD2 matching over 8 bases. CDR1 is MNHEY, CDR2 SMNVEV, per germline (reference sequence). The CDR3 is 15 residues long. V lost 6 bases, J lost 14 bases, and 19 bases stayed unmatched. CDR3 protein: CASSRLTGGPGDRYF. CDR3 in DNA: TGTGCCAGCAGCCGCTTGACGGGAGGGCCGGGGGATCGGTATTTT.

V usage is TRBV10-2 and J usage is TRBJ2-1, with a tentative D call TRBD2 (6 bases). The CDR3 spans 14 residues. Germline-derived CDR1 and CDR2 are WSHSY and SAAADI. V lost 3 bases to trimming and J lost 0 bases, with 6 bases between them. In nucleotides, the CDR3 is TGCGCCAGCAGTGACGGGAGCTCCTACAATGAGCAGTTCTTC. This translates into CASSDGSSYNEQFF.

This clone was seen just once. CDR3 bases: TGTGCCAGCAGTCGGACAGGGATCGGATCTGGCTACACCTTC. Its protein product is CASSRTGIGSGYTF. V gene TRBV6-5 combines with J gene TRBJ1-2, with 8 nucleotides matching TRBD1. CDR1 and CDR2 (germline): MNHEY, SVGAGI. Losses at the gene ends were 5 bases for V and 7 bases for J; bases not matched to a gene: 9. The CDR3 spans 14 residues.

This chain's CDR3 is CASSSSQGIFYEQYF. The CDR3 DNA is TGTGCCAGCAGCTCATCCCAGGGGATCTTCTACGAGCAGTACTTC. The V call is TRBV28, the J call TRBJ2-7; weak D call: TRBD1 (6 bases). V was pared by 6 bases and J by 3 bases, with 18 bases between. The CDR3 loop spans 15 amino acids. The germline CDR1 and CDR2 sequences are MDHEN and SYDVKM.

The genes are TRBV7-8 and TRBJ2-5; TRBD2 might be the D (6 bases). The CDR3 length is 14 residues. Germline CDR1 reads SGHVS; CDR2 reads FQNEAQ. The germline V and J ends were trimmed by 5 bases and 3 bases, with 13 bases remaining between them. CDR3 amino acids: CASSTGLVKETQYF. The CDR3 DNA reads as TGTGCCAGCAGCACGGGACTGGTAAAAGAGACCCAGTACTTC.

The V call is TRBV27, the J call TRBJ1-2; possible D gene TRBD1, 5 bases. V shed 6 bases and J shed 4 bases, with 12 bases lying between them. CDR1 is MNHEY, CDR2 SMNVEV, per germline (reference sequence). The CDR3 contains 13 residues. CDR3 protein: CASSFQGTYGYTF. The CDR3 DNA is TGTGCCAGCAGCTTTCAGGGTACCTATGGCTACACCTTC.

The chain joins TRBV5-1 to TRBJ2-7, with D possibly TRBD1 on 6 matching bases. V lost 4 bases and J 0 bases, leaving 11 bases between the germline ends. Per germline, CDR1 SGHRS and CDR2 YFSETQ. The CDR3 consists of 14 residues. The CDR3 nucleotides are TGCGCCAGCAGCCCCCGGGACAACTCCTACGAGCAGTACTTC. This translates into CASSPRDNSYEQYF.

V is TRBV19 and J is TRBJ2-5; D call uncertain. The CDR3 length is 14 residues. V dropped 7 bases and J dropped 2 bases, with 14 bases sitting between them. Germline V gene data show CDR1 as LNHDA and CDR2 as SQIVND (reference sequence). DNA for the CDR3: TGTGCCAGTAAAGCCCCCGGGTCGCAAGAGACCCAGTACTTC. Protein sequence: CASKAPGSQETQYF.

This clone was picked up a small number of times. The CDR3 nucleotides read TGCGCCAGCAGTTACAGGACTAGCCGAGATACGCAGTATTTT. Translation gives CASSYRTSRDTQYF. The V gene is TRBV10-2, the J gene TRBJ2-3; 8 nucleotides align to TRBD2. CDR3 size: 14 residues. After removal of 5 bases from V and 5 bases from J, the junction contained 6 bases not matched to a gene. CDR1 WSHSY and CDR2 SAAADI come from the germline V gene.

This clone appeared a few times. The J gene is TRBJ1-5, the V gene TRBV24-1; 10 bases map to TRBD1. CDR1 and CDR2 (germline): KGHDR, SFDVKD. The CDR3 length is 15 residues. After removal of 4 bases from V and 8 bases from J, the junction contained 7 bases not matched to a gene. CDR3 in amino acids: CATSDYRDRGKPQHF. The CDR3 coding sequence is TGTGCCACCAGTGACTACCGGGACAGGGGTAAGCCCCAGCATTTT.

The chain combines TRBV4-1 with TRBJ2-2, with 13 bases aligning to TRBD2. The V gene's germline CDR1 is MGHRA and CDR2 YSYEKL. This CDR3 contains 16 residues. V was clipped by 4 bases and J by 4 bases; unmatched bases: 3. CDR3 sequence (DNA): TGCGCCAGCAGCCGACTAGCGGGAGGCGGCACCGGGGAGCTGTTTTTT. Protein sequence: CASSRLAGGGTGELFF.

The chain recombines TRBV6-5 with TRBJ2-7; D is uncertain. The CDR3 runs to 14 residues. Trimming removed 0 bases at V and 2 bases at J, with 8 bases between. Germline CDR1 MNHEY, CDR2 SVGAGI. CDR3 nucleotide sequence: TGTGCCAGCAGTTACTCGGCCAGTACCTACGAGCAGTACTTC. Residues: CASSYSASTYEQYF.

The rearrangement links TRBV29-1 to TRBJ1-6; D is ambiguous. The CDR3 length is 13 residues. CDR1 and CDR2 (germline): SQVTM, ANQGSEA. V lost 5 bases and J lost 0, with 5 bases in between. CDR3 sequence reads: CSVSSSYNSPLHF. The CDR3 nucleotides are TGCAGCGTTAGTAGCTCCTATAATTCACCCCTCCACTTT.

The table lists this clone with a count of one. V usage is TRBV7-9 and J usage is TRBJ2-5; 14 bases fit TRBD2. The CDR3 is 16 amino acids. CDR1 SEHNR and CDR2 FQNEAQ come from the germline V gene (reference sequence). V dropped 5 bases and J dropped 5; count of bases not matched to a gene: 7. This CDR3 reads CASSPPGLAGVETQYF. CDR3 sequence (DNA): TGTGCCAGCAGCCCCCCGGGACTAGCGGGAGTTGAGACCCAGTACTTC.